These 10 T cell receptor beta chains share one sample of origin, sequenced in a study of T cells expressing NK-cell markers. TCRdb re-called the 5' RACE reads and shows each CDR3 protein once, DNA omitted. This table holds 200,000 to 300,000 distinct CDR3 sequences. Sequencing was carried out using blood T cells: a sorted CD56 or NKG2C T cell subset, CD4+ or CD8+ T cells, or bulk PBMC T cells (not recorded which). These receptors all come from a man between 18 and 29 years old in good health.

The chain carries TRBV12-5 and TRBJ2-1; with no DNA, the TCRdb D assignment of TRBD2 cannot be verified. This CDR3 contains 16 residues. CDR1 LGHNT and CDR2 FRNRAP come from the germline V gene. CDR3 protein: CASAGSGSRSYNEQFF.

This sequence joins TRBV30 and TRBJ2-3; the D gene TCRdb calls, TRBD2, cannot be checked with no DNA. The V gene's germline CDR1 is GTSNPN and CDR2 SVGIG (reference sequence). The CDR3 sequence is 13 residues long. The CDR3 protein is CAWSVRKAGAQYF.

This sequence joins TRBV20-1 and TRBJ2-6; TCRdb's D gene call, TRBD2, goes unchecked for lack of DNA. The CDR3 extends over 15 amino acids. The germline gives CDR1 DFQATT, CDR2 SNEGSKA (reference sequence). CDR3 amino acids: CSASVGGSGANVLTF.

CDR3 in amino acids: CASTKTAGGFGKQYF. The chain joins TRBV6-1 to TRBJ2-7; without DNA, the TCRdb call of TRBD2 cannot be checked. The CDR3 totals 15 residues. Per germline, CDR1 MNHNS and CDR2 SASEGT.

The chain has TRBV7-8 and TRBJ2-5. The CDR3 loop spans 13 amino acids. Germline V gene data show CDR1 as SGHVS and CDR2 as FQNEAQ. The CDR3 is CASSLAWEETQYF.

This chain links TRBV6-1 with TRBJ1-1; with no DNA, the TCRdb D assignment of TRBD1 cannot be verified. The V gene's germline CDR1 is MNHNS and CDR2 SASEGT. The CDR3 length is 15 residues. The CDR3 is CASSTGQWGRTEAFF.

The genes are TRBV6-5 and TRBJ1-5; TCRdb picks TRBD1, but there is no DNA to check that call. The germline V gene encodes CDR1 MNHEY and CDR2 SVGAGI. The CDR3 sequence is 15 residues long. The CDR3 sequence is CASSTGSAWNQPQHF.

This chain uses TRBV3-1 with TRBJ1-4. The CDR3 has 14 amino acids. The germline V gene encodes CDR1 LGHDT and CDR2 YNNKEL (reference sequence). The CDR3 spells CASSLGTLGRELFF.

This chain links TRBV12-3 or TRBV12-4 with TRBJ2-4; there is no DNA to check the TCRdb D call of TRBD1. CDR3 length equals 14 residues. The CDR3 region is CASSPTVAKNIQYF.

J is TRBJ2-7 and V is TRBV6-2 or TRBV6-3; the TCRdb call, TRBD1, lacks DNA for checking. CDR1 and CDR2 (germline): MNHEY, SVGEGT. This CDR3 contains 15 residues. This CDR3 is CASSVGTGLFHEQYF.